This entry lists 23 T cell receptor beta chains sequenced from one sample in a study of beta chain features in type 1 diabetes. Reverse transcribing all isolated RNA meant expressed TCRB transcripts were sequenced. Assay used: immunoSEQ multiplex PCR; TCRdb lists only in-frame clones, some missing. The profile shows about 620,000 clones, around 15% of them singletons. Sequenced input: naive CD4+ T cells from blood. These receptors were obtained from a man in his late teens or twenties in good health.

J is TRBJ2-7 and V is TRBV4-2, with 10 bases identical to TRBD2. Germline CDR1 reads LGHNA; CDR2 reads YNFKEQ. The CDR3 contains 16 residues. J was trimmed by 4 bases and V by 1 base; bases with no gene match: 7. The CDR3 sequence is CASSQGASGGLYEQYF. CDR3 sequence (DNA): TGTGCCAGCAGCCAAGGTGCTAGCGGGGGCCTATACGAGCAGTACTTC.

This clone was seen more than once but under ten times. The CDR3 sequence is CASSPGGALNEQFF. The DNA of the CDR3 is TGTGCCAGCTCGCCCGGGGGGGCCCTCAATGAGCAGTTCTTC. This chain uses TRBV18 with TRBJ2-1; TRBD2 matches 8 bases. The CDR3 is made up of 14 amino acids. The germline gives CDR1 KGHSH, CDR2 LQKENI. V trimming: 6 bases; J trimming: 6 bases; junction bases outside the gene matches: 7.

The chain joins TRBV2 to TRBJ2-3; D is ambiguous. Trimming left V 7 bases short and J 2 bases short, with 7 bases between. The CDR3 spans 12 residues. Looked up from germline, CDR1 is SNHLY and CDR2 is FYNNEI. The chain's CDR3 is CASKTFTDTQYF. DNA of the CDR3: TGTGCCAGCAAAACTTTCACAGATACGCAGTATTTT.

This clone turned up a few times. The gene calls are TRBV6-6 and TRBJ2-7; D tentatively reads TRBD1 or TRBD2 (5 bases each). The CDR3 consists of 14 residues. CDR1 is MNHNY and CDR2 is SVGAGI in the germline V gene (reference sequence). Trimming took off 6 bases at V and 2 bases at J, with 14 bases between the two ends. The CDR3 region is CASSSGVGPYEQYF. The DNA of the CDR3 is TGTGCCAGCAGCTCCGGGGTGGGGCCCTACGAGCAGTACTTC.

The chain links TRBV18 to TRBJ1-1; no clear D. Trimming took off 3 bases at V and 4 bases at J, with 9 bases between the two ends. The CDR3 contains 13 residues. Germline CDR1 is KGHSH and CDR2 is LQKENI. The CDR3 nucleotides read TGTGCCAGCTCACCGAGCCGAAGCACTGAAGCTTTCTTT. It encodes CASSPSRSTEAFF.

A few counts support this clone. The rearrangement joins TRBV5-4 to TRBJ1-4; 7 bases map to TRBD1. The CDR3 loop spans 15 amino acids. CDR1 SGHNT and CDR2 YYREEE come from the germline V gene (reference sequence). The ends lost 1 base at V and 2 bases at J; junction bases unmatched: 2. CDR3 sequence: CASSLPGQTNEKLFF. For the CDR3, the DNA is TGTGCCAGCAGCTTGCCGGGACAGACTAATGAAAAACTGTTTTTT.

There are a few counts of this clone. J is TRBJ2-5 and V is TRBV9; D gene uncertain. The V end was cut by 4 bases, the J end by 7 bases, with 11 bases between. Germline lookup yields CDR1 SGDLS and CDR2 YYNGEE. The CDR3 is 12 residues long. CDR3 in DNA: TGTGCCAGCAGCACCCTCCCGGGGACCCAGTACTTC. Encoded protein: CASSTLPGTQYF.

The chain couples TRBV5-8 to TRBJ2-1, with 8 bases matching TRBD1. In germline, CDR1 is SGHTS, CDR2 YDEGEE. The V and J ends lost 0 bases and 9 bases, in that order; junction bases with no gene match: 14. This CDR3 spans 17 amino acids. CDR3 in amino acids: CASSLDWGTGPRREQFF. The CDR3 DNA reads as TGTGCCAGCAGCTTGGATTGGGGGACAGGTCCCCGTCGTGAGCAGTTCTTC.

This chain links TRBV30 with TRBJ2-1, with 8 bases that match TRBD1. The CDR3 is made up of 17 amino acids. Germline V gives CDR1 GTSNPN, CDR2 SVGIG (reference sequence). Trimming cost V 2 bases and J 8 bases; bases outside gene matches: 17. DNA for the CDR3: TGTGCCTGGAGTACTGGCCCGACGGGACAGGTCCGAGATGAGCAGTTCTTC. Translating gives CAWSTGPTGQVRDEQFF.

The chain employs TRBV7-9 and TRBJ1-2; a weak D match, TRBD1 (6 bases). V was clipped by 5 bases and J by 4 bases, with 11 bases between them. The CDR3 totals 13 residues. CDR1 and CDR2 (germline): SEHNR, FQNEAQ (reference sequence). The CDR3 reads CASSGQIFYGYTF. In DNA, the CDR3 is TGTGCCAGCAGCGGACAGATTTTCTATGGCTACACCTTC. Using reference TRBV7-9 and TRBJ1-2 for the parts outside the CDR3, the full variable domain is DTGVSQNPRHKITKRGQNVTFRCDPISEHNRLYWYRQTLGQGPEFLTYFQNEAQLEKSRLLSDRFSAERPKGSFSTLEIQRTEQGDSAMYLCASSGQIFYGYTFGSGTRLTVV.

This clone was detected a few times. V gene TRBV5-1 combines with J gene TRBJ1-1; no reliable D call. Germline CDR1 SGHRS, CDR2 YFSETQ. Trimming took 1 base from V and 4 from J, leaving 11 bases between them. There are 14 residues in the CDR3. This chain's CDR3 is CASSLYPAGTEAFF. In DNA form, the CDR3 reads TGCGCCAGCAGCTTGTATCCGGCTGGCACTGAAGCTTTCTTT.

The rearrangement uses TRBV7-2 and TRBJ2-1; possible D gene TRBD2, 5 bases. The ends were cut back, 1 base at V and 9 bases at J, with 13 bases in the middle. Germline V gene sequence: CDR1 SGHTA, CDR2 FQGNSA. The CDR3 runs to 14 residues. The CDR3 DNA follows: TGTGCCAGCAGCTTAGAGCCTAGCTACTCTGAGCAGTTCTTC. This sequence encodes CASSLEPSYSEQFF.

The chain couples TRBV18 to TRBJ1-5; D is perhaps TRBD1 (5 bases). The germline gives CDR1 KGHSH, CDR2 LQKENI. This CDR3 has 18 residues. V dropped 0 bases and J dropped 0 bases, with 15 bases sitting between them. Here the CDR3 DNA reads TGTGCCAGCTCACCACCCCGGTGGGAAGGGGCTAGCAATCAGCCCCAGCATTTT. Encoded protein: CASSPPRWEGASNQPQHF.

CDR3 in DNA: TGCGCCAGCAGCCAAGTAGGGCAGGCAGGCACAGATACGCAGTATTTT. Protein product: CASSQVGQAGTDTQYF. The V gene is TRBV4-3, the J gene TRBJ2-3; D unresolved. The V end lost 1 base, the J end lost 1 base, and 12 bases lay between the germline ends. Germline-derived CDR1 and CDR2 are LGHNA and YSLEER. The CDR3 is 16 residues long.

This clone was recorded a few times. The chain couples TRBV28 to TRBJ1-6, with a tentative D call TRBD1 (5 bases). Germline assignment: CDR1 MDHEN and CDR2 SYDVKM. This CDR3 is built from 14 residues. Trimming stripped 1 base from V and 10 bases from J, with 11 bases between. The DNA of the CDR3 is TGTGCCAGCAGTTTATCTATGGGGCGCTCACCCCTCCACTTT. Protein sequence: CASSLSMGRSPLHF.

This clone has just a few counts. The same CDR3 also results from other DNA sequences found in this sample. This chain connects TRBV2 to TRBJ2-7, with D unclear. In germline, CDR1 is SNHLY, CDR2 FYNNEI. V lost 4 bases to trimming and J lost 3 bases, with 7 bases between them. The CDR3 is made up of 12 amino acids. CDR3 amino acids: CASSVQGYEQYF. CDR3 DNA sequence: TGTGCCAGCAGTGTCCAAGGCTACGAGCAGTACTTC.

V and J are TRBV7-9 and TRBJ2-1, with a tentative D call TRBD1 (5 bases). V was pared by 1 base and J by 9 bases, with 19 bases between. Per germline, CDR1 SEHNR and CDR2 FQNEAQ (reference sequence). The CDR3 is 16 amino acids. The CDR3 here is CASSLVPGILLGEQFF. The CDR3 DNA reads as TGTGCCAGCAGCTTAGTCCCAGGGATACTACTCGGTGAGCAGTTCTTC. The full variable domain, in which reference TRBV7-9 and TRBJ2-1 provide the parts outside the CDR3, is DTGVSQNPRHKITKRGQNVTFRCDPISEHNRLYWYRQTLGQGPEFLTYFQNEAQLEKSRLLSDRFSAERPKGSFSTLEIQRTEQGDSAMYLCASSLVPGILLGEQFFGPGTRLTVL.

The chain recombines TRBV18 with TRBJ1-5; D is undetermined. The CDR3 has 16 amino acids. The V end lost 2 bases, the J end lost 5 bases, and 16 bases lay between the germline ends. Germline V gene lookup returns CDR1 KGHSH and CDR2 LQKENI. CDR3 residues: CASSPVTQNYYQPQHF. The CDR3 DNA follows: TGTGCCAGCTCACCAGTCACCCAAAACTATTATCAGCCCCAGCATTTT.

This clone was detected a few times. For the CDR3, the DNA is TGTGCCAGCTCACTTCGAGCTCGCACGGGCGCGACGAACACCGGGGAGCTGTTTTTT. Its translation is CASSLRARTGATNTGELFF. The chain is built from TRBV18 and TRBJ2-2; no clear D gene. Germline CDR1 and CDR2: KGHSH and LQKENI. CDR3 length: 19 residues. Trimming stripped 4 bases from V and 0 bases from J, with 21 bases between.

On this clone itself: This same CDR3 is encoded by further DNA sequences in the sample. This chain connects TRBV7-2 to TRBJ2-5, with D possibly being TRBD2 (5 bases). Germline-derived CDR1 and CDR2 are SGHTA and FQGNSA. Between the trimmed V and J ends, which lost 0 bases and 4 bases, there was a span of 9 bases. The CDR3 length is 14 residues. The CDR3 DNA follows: TGTGCCAGCAGCTTAGCGGGGAGCGGAGAGACCCAGTACTTC. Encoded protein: CASSLAGSGETQYF.

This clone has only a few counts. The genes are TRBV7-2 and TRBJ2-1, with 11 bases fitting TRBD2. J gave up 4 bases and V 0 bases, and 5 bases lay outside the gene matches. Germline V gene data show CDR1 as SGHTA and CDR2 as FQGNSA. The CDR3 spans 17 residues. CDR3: CASSLALGLAGYNEQFF. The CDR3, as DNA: TGTGCCAGCAGCTTAGCGCTCGGACTAGCGGGTTACAATGAGCAGTTCTTC.

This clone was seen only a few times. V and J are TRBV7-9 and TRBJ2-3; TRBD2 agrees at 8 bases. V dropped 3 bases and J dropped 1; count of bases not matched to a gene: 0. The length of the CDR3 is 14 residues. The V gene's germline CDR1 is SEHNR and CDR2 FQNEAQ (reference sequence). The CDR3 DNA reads TGTGCCAGCAGCTTTAGCGGGGGCACAGATACGCAGTATTTT. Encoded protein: CASSFSGGTDTQYF.

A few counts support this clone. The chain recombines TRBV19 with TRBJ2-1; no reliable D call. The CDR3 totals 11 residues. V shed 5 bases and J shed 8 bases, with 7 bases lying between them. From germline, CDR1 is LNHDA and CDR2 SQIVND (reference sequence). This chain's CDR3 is CASSVLDEQFF. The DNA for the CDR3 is TGTGCCAGTAGTGTCCTGGATGAGCAGTTCTTC.